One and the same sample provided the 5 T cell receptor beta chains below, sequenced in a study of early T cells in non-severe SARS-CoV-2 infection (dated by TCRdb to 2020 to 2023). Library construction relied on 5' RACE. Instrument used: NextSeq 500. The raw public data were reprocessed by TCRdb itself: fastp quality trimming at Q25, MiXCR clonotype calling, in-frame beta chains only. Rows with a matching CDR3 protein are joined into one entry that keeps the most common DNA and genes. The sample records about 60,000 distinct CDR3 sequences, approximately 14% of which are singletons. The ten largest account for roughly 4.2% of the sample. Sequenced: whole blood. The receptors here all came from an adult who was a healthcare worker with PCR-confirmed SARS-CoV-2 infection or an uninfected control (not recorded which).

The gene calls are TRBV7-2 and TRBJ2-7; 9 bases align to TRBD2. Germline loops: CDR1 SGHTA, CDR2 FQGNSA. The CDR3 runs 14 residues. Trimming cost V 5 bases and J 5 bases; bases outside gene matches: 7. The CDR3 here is CASSRGGASNEQYF. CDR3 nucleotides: TGTGCCAGCAGCCGCGGGGGGGCGAGCAACGAGCAGTACTTC.

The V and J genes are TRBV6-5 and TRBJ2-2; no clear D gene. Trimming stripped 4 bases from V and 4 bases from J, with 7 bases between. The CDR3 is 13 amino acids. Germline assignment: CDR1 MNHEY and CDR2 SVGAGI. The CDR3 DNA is TGTGCCAGCAGTTGGGCCCGCACCGGGGAGCTGTTTTTT. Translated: CASSWARTGELFF.

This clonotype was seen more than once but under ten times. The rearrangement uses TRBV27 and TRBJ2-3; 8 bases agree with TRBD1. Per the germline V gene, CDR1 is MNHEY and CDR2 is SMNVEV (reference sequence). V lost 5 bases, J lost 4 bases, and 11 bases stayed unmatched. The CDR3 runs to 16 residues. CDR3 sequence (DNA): TGTGCCAGCAGTCCCTCGACAGGGGAGGACGCAGATACGCAGTATTTT. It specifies CASSPSTGEDADTQYF.

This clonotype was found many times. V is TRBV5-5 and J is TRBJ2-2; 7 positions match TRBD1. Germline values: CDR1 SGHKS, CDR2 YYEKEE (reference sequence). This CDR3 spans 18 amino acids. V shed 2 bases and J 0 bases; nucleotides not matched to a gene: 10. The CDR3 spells CASSFQRGQGANTGELFF. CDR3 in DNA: TGTGCCAGCAGCTTCCAACGCGGGCAGGGGGCGAACACCGGGGAGCTGTTTTTT.

The CDR3 sequence is CASSQQRDTQYF. Here the CDR3 DNA reads TGCGCCAGCAGCCAACAGAGAGATACGCAGTATTTT. V usage is TRBV4-3 and J usage is TRBJ2-3; D not certain. This CDR3 is built from 12 residues. Per the germline V gene, CDR1 is LGHNA and CDR2 is YSLEER. The V gene lost 2 bases and the J gene lost 5 bases, with 5 bases spanning the gap.